Listed here is a single T cell receptor beta chain. The antigen remains unidentified. This specimen belongs to a study of cytomegalovirus exposure and HLA in healthy donors. General observations from the study: About 90% or about 30% of the time was how often most TCR beta V segments were productive, according to an earlier analysis.

The CDR3 extends over 15 amino acids. Germline CDR1 reads LNHDA; CDR2 reads SQIVND (reference sequence). Losses at the gene ends were 3 bases for V and 2 bases for J; bases not matched to a gene: 5. This PCR relied on a set of 60 Vbeta primers and 13 Jbeta primers. Assay used: immunoSEQ multiplex PCR; TCRdb lists only in-frame clones, some missing. This table holds around 200,000 clones, approximately 85% found once. The genes are TRBV19 and TRBJ2-5, with 8 bases identical to TRBD2. The origin of this receptor is a woman under 30 in good health and CMV-seronegative. The sequenced material came from PBMCs. CDR3 coding DNA: TGTGCCAGTAGTATCGGGGGGGCGGGGCAAGAGACCCAGTACTTC. As protein: CASSIGGAGQETQYF. Together with reference TRBV19 and TRBJ2-5, the CDR3 gives the full variable domain: DGGITQSPKYLFRKEGQNVTLSCEQNLNHDAMYWYRQDPGQGLRLIYYSQIVNDFQKGDIAEGYSVSREKKESFPLTVTSAQKNPTAFYLCASSIGGAGQETQYFGPGTRLLVL.